These 27 T cell receptor beta chains were sequenced from one sample in a study of cytomegalovirus exposure and HLA in healthy donors. PCR amplification relied on 60 Vbeta primers (plus 13 Jbeta primers). The protocol was immunoSEQ multiplex PCR, while the TCRdb copy is restricted to in-frame clones and leaves out a portion. Of fewer than 120,000 clones listed, over 60% are singletons. Input material: PBMCs. The receptors stem from an older woman in good health and CMV-seropositive.

Remarks on this clone: Its ends do not fully match the called genes, so a read error is possible. The chain uses TRBV28 and TRBJ2-7, with a possible D match to TRBD1 (6 bases). CDR1 and CDR2 from the germline V gene are MDHEN and SYDVKM. This CDR3 is built from 12 residues. The CDR3 nucleotides read TGTGCCAGCAGTCTAAAGCGACAGGATTTTAAATTC. This codes for CASSLKRQDFKF.

This clone was counted between two and nine times. The chain recombines TRBV4-1 with TRBJ2-1, with 13 bases aligning to TRBD2. CDR3 length: 15 amino acids. V lost 0 bases to trimming and J lost 11 bases; unmatched junction nucleotides: 4. CDR1 and CDR2 from the germline V gene are MGHRA and YSYEKL. CDR3 residues: CASSQDGTSGTQQFF. The DNA of the CDR3 is TGCGCCAGCAGCCAAGATGGGACTAGCGGGACGCAGCAGTTCTTC.

The chain couples TRBV15 to TRBJ2-1; 13 bases line up with TRBD2. The V gene's germline CDR1 is LNHNV and CDR2 YYDKDF (reference sequence). CDR3 size: 17 residues. The J segment lost 10 bases and the V segment lost 0 bases, leaving 9 bases of the junction unmatched. The CDR3 bases are TGTGCCACCAGCAGAGATGTCTTTACTAGCGGGAGGGTGGAGCAGTTCTTC. Amino acids: CATSRDVFTSGRVEQFF.

This chain links TRBV5-1 with TRBJ2-1; D is ambiguous. CDR3 length equals 13 residues. Trimming left V 4 bases short and J 1 base short, with 6 bases between. Per the germline V gene, CDR1 is SGHRS and CDR2 is YFSETQ. The CDR3 region is CASSPISYNEQFF. The CDR3 DNA follows: TGCGCCAGCAGCCCAATTTCCTACAATGAGCAGTTCTTC.

The chain has TRBV9 and TRBJ2-1, with TRBD2 identical over 12 bases. The CDR3 extends over 15 amino acids. The ends lost 4 bases at V and 5 bases at J; junction bases unmatched: 4. Germline-derived CDR1 and CDR2 are SGDLS and YYNGEE. This CDR3 reads CASSTTSGSHNEQFF. CDR3 coding DNA: TGTGCCAGCAGCACGACTAGCGGGAGTCACAATGAGCAGTTCTTC.

This sequence joins TRBV28 and TRBJ1-2, with D unresolved. The ends were cut back, 3 bases at V and 1 base at J, with 9 bases in the middle. Per germline, CDR1 MDHEN and CDR2 SYDVKM. This CDR3 contains 14 residues. CDR3 sequence reads: CASSFPSGNYGYTF. The CDR3 region has the DNA TGTGCCAGCAGTTTCCCATCGGGTAACTATGGCTACACCTTC.

For this clone: A junction boundary mismatches the germline segment, possibly from a read error. The chain is built from TRBV7-9 and TRBJ1-2; possibly TRBD1 for D (5 bases). CDR1 is SEHNR, CDR2 FQNEAQ, per germline (reference sequence). CDR3 size: 12 residues. CDR3 sequence reads: CSSSYNGGDYTF. The DNA for the CDR3 is TGTTCCAGCAGCTACAATGGGGGGGACTACACCTTC. Using reference TRBV7-9 and TRBJ1-2 for the parts outside the CDR3, the full variable domain is DTGVSQNPRHKITKRGQNVTFRCDPISEHNRLYWYRQTLGQGPEFLTYFQNEAQLEKSRLLSDRFSAERPKGSFSTLEIQRTEQGDSAMYLCSSSYNGGDYTFGSGTRLTVV.

The chain joins TRBV6-1 to TRBJ2-3, with no clear D. Germline assignment: CDR1 MNHNS and CDR2 SASEGT. With 2 bases removed from V and 2 bases from J, the gap between germline ends came to 11 bases. This CDR3 spans 15 amino acids. The CDR3 region is CASSEYLSTTDTQYF. The DNA of the CDR3 is TGTGCCAGCAGTGAATACCTTAGCACCACAGATACGCAGTATTTT.

This clone showed up just once. CDR3 region: CASSPAGLPEQYF. The CDR3 DNA follows: TGTGCCAGCAGCCCAGCGGGCCTCCCCGAGCAGTACTTC. This chain joins TRBV27 and TRBJ2-7; the D gene is possibly TRBD2 (6 bases). The length of the CDR3 is 13 residues. CDR1 MNHEY and CDR2 SMNVEV come from the germline V gene (reference sequence). Trimming pared 6 bases from V and 6 bases from J, leaving 15 bases between.

The rearrangement joins TRBV27 to TRBJ2-1, with 10 bases matching TRBD2. V gave up 4 bases and J gave up 8 bases; unmatched junction bases: 8. This CDR3 has 15 amino acids. Germline CDR1 is MNHEY and CDR2 is SMNVEV (reference sequence). The CDR3 spells CASSSQREGWDEQFF. The CDR3, as DNA: TGTGCCAGCAGTTCCCAGCGGGAGGGCTGGGATGAGCAGTTCTTC.

This clone was recorded a few times. The chain has TRBV5-8 and TRBJ1-5, with a tentative D call TRBD1 (5 bases). This CDR3 contains 16 residues. Per the germline V gene, CDR1 is SGHTS and CDR2 is YDEGEE. Trimming took off 4 bases at V and 8 bases at J, with 22 bases between the two ends. The CDR3 DNA sequence: TGTGCCAGCAGCCCCTTAGCAGGGTTGTTCTCGAAGCCCCAGCATTTT. It is translated as CASSPLAGLFSKPQHF.

The chain uses TRBV4-1 and TRBJ1-2; 8 positions match TRBD1. The CDR3 has 14 amino acids. The junction had 5 bases not matched to a gene; V was cut back by 3 bases and J by 5 bases. Germline CDR1 reads MGHRA; CDR2 reads YSYEKL. CDR3: CASSQTGAWYGYTF. CDR3 nucleotides: TGCGCCAGCAGCCAGACAGGGGCTTGGTATGGCTACACCTTC.

This chain joins TRBV10-3 and TRBJ2-2; D gene ambiguous. CDR1 is ENHRY and CDR2 is SYGVKD in the germline V gene. CDR3 length: 14 amino acids. The V and J ends lost 0 bases and 5 bases respectively, with 7 bases between them. The CDR3 DNA follows: TGTGCCATCAGTGAGTCGGTCACAACCGGGGAGCTGTTTTTT. Protein product: CAISESVTTGELFF.

This chain uses TRBV27 with TRBJ2-7, with 8 positions matching TRBD2. Germline-derived CDR1 and CDR2 are MNHEY and SMNVEV (reference sequence). V shed 6 bases, J shed 4 bases, and the junction held 5 bases outside the gene matches. This CDR3 region has 13 residues. The CDR3 DNA is TGTGCCAGCAGAGCGGGAGTAAGGTACGAGCAGTACTTC. Encoded protein: CASRAGVRYEQYF.

The rearrangement links TRBV19 to TRBJ2-1; the D gene is possibly TRBD1 (7 bases). CDR3 length: 15 residues. The germline V gene encodes CDR1 LNHDA and CDR2 SQIVND (reference sequence). Trimming removed 6 bases from V and 5 bases from J, with 17 bases in between. This CDR3 is CASRIQTGTHNEQFF. In nucleotides, the CDR3 is TGTGCCAGTAGGATTCAGACAGGGACTCACAATGAGCAGTTCTTC. The full variable domain, rest sourced from reference TRBV19 and TRBJ2-1, is DGGITQSPKYLFRKEGQNVTLSCEQNLNHDAMYWYRQDPGQGLRLIYYSQIVNDFQKGDIAEGYSVSREKKESFPLTVTSAQKNPTAFYLCASRIQTGTHNEQFFGPGTRLTVL.

This clone has a single count. The chain has TRBV11-2 and TRBJ1-2, with D possibly TRBD1 on 6 matching bases. The CDR3 is 16 residues long. Germline loops: CDR1 SGHAT, CDR2 FQNNGV. Between the trimmed V and J ends, which lost 0 bases and 1 base, there was a span of 12 bases. The CDR3 nucleotides are TGTGCCAGCAGCTTAGAACAGGGCCTAGGTAACTATGGCTACACCTTC. It encodes CASSLEQGLGNYGYTF. The full variable domain, in which reference TRBV11-2 and TRBJ1-2 provide the parts outside the CDR3, is EAGVAQSPRYKIIEKRQSVAFWCNPISGHATLYWYQQILGQGPKLLIQFQNNGVVDDSQLPKDRFSAERLKGVDSTLKIQPAKLEDSAVYLCASSLEQGLGNYGYTFGSGTRLTVV.

V is TRBV5-6 and J is TRBJ1-1, with TRBD1 identical over 10 bases. After removal of 4 bases from V and 0 bases from J, the junction contained 6 bases not matched to a gene. This CDR3 has 16 amino acids. Germline CDR1 reads SGHDT; CDR2 reads YYEEEE. The CDR3 loop reads CASSKPGQGMNTEAFF. CDR3 DNA: TGTGCCAGCAGCAAGCCGGGACAGGGGATGAACACTGAAGCTTTCTTT.

J is TRBJ2-3 and V is TRBV10-3, with a tentative D call TRBD2 (6 bases). The V end was cut by 8 bases, the J end by 3 bases, with 15 bases between. Germline V gene data show CDR1 as ENHRY and CDR2 as SYGVKD. CDR3 length: 14 residues. The CDR3 spells CAIGASASTDTQYF. In DNA, the CDR3 is TGTGCCATCGGGGCTAGCGCCAGTACAGATACGCAGTATTTT.

This chain uses TRBV6-5 with TRBJ1-2; D might be TRBD1 (6 bases). Trimming shortened V by 5 bases and J by 7 bases, and 11 bases separated the two germline ends. This CDR3 spans 12 amino acids. Germline CDR1 and CDR2: MNHEY and SVGAGI. CDR3 amino acids: CASSEGVSGYTF. DNA of the CDR3: TGTGCCAGCAGTGAGGGGGTCAGTGGCTACACCTTC.

CDR3 amino acids: CASSDSGLSTDTQYF. In DNA form, the CDR3 reads TGTGCCAGCAGCGATTCGGGACTGAGCACAGATACGCAGTATTTT. This rearrangement joins TRBV7-3 to TRBJ2-3; maybe TRBD2 (6 bases). Trimming took 5 bases from V and 0 from J, leaving 12 bases between them. This CDR3 is built from 15 residues. Germline V lookup: CDR1 SGHTA, CDR2 FQGTGA.

The chain uses TRBV11-2 and TRBJ2-2; D is uncertain. CDR1 SGHAT and CDR2 FQNNGV come from the germline V gene. Between the trimmed V and J ends, which lost 5 bases and 3 bases, there was a span of 19 bases. This CDR3 is built from 17 residues. CDR3 in DNA: TGTGCCAGCAGCGCCTCACTATATAGTGCAGACACCGGGGAGCTGTTTTTT. This gives the protein CASSASLYSADTGELFF.

This clone has at least ten counts. This chain links TRBV2 with TRBJ1-4; 9 positions match TRBD1. V shed 10 bases, J shed 8 bases, and the junction held 8 bases outside the gene matches. Germline CDR1 is SNHLY and CDR2 is FYNNEI. The CDR3 runs to 13 residues. The DNA for the CDR3 is TGTGCCATCACGGGACAGGGACTCGAAAAACTGTTTTTT. It codes for CAITGQGLEKLFF.

The rearrangement links TRBV2 to TRBJ1-2; TRBD1 agrees at 8 bases. CDR1 is SNHLY and CDR2 is FYNNEI in the germline V gene. V trimming: 10 bases; J trimming: 4 bases; junction bases outside the gene matches: 2. CDR3 length: 11 amino acids. The CDR3 here is CATGQVYGYTF. Written as DNA, the CDR3 is TGTGCCACGGGACAGGTCTATGGCTACACCTTC.

This clone was observed a few times. The chain is built from TRBV14 and TRBJ1-1; the D gene is possibly TRBD1 (6 bases). Per germline, CDR1 SGHDN and CDR2 FVKESK. CDR3 length: 13 residues. Trimming shortened V by 6 bases and J by 0 bases, and 8 bases separated the two germline ends. In nucleotides, the CDR3 is TGTGCCAGCAGTCCAGGGGTGAACACTGAAGCTTTCTTT. This encodes CASSPGVNTEAFF.

V and J are TRBV7-3 and TRBJ2-1; TRBD2 aligns across 13 bases. The CDR3 covers 15 residues. V gave up 4 bases and J gave up 10 bases; unmatched junction bases: 7. CDR1 and CDR2 from the germline V gene are SGHTA and FQGTGA. The CDR3 bases are TGTGCCAGCAGCTCCGGACTAGCGGGAGTACGGGAGCAGTTCTTC. Residues: CASSSGLAGVREQFF.

The V and J genes are TRBV7-9 and TRBJ1-3, with TRBD1 matching 8 bases. The junction had 4 bases not matched to a gene; V was cut back by 5 bases and J by 4 bases. Germline values: CDR1 SEHNR, CDR2 FQNEAQ (reference sequence). The CDR3 covers 14 residues. CDR3: CASSRTGRGNTIYF. CDR3 bases: TGTGCCAGCAGCAGGACAGGGCGCGGAAACACCATATATTTT.

The J gene is TRBJ2-7, the V gene TRBV18; 8 bases are shared with TRBD1. This CDR3 spans 14 amino acids. V dropped 0 bases and J dropped 2; count of bases not matched to a gene: 0. Germline V gene lookup returns CDR1 KGHSH and CDR2 LQKENI. This CDR3 is CASSPPDRAYEQYF. The DNA of the CDR3 is TGTGCCAGCTCACCACCGGACAGGGCCTACGAGCAGTACTTC.